Sequencing of this TCR beta chain was carried out in a study of cytomegalovirus exposure and HLA in healthy donors. PCR used 60 Vbeta primers and 13 Jbeta primers. The protocol was immunoSEQ multiplex PCR, while the TCRdb copy is restricted to in-frame clones and leaves out a portion. The sample lists 200,000 to 250,000 clones, 82% occurring once. CDR3 length equals 13 residues. Germline CDR1 is SGHTA and CDR2 is FQGNSA. The V end was cut by 4 bases, the J end by 3 bases, with 10 bases between. This clone was counted a few times. The material sequenced was PBMCs. This TCR was recovered from a woman between 35 and 50 years old in good health and CMV-seropositive. V gene TRBV7-2 combines with J gene TRBJ2-7, with a weak D call TRBD2 (5 bases). The CDR3 DNA sequence: TGTGCCAGCAGCTCCATTGGGAGCTACGAGCAGTACTTC. Its protein is CASSSIGSYEQYF.